The rows below give T cell receptor beta chains drawn from one sample of a study of cytomegalovirus exposure and HLA in healthy donors. The data were produced by immunoSEQ multiplex PCR, yet TCRdb's version contains in-frame clones alone and is incomplete. The sample lists some 130,000 clones; about 81% were seen once. The sample comprised PBMCs. Source of these receptors: a man aged 25 to 45 in good health and CMV-seronegative. Both conserved end residues are part of each CDR3. D genes are given only for firm matches. Size values are once, few and many counts, or a class for expanded clones, and some rows have none.

abundance	j_gene	d_gene	v_gene	CDR3nt	CDR3aa
-	TRBJ1-2	TRBD1	TRBV28	TGTGCCAGCAGTTTACTAGGGACAGTCGGCTATGGCTACACCTTC	CASSLLGTVGYGYTF
-	TRBJ1-1	-	TRBV28	TGTGGCTCAGGTGTGAACACTGAAGCTTTCTTT	CGSGVNTEAFF
-	TRBJ1-6	-	TRBV5-6	TGTGCCAGCAGCCCTGGCGGGAGCTCCTATAATTCACCCCTCCACTTT	CASSPGGSSYNSPLHF
once	TRBJ2-1	-	TRBV28	TGTGCCAGCAGTTTACAATACAATGAGCAGTTCTTC	CASSLQYNEQFF
-	TRBJ1-1	-	TRBV6-1	TGTGCCAGCAGTGAAGTCGGGGGGGAAGGAACTGAAGCTTTCTTT	CASSEVGGEGTEAFF
-	TRBJ1-4	TRBD1	TRBV7-9	TGTGCCAGCAGCACAACAGGGGGCCGTACTAATGAAAAACTGTTTTTT	CASSTTGGRTNEKLFF
-	TRBJ2-1	-	TRBV5-1	TGCGCCAGCGAAAGGGACAAAAGCTCCTACAATGAGCAGTTCTTC	CASERDKSSYNEQFF
-	TRBJ1-4	-	TRBV5-1	TGCGCCAGCAGCTTAGGGGGGGCTGATGAAAAACTGTTTTTT	CASSLGGADEKLFF
-	TRBJ1-4	-	TRBV18	TGTGCCAGCACAACAGGGAATGAAAAACTGTTTTTT	CASTTGNEKLFF
few	TRBJ1-2	-	TRBV28	TGTGCCAGCAGTTTAGTAGACATCGGTGGCTACACCTTC	CASSLVDIGGYTF
-	TRBJ2-7	TRBD1	TRBV9	TGTGCCAGCAGTACCGGGACAGTGGCCTACGAGCAGTACTTC	CASSTGTVAYEQYF
-	TRBJ1-1	-	TRBV6-1	TGTGCCAGCGATGAAACGGGGGGGGCTGAAGCTTTCTTT	CASDETGGAEAFF
-	TRBJ2-1	TRBD2	TRBV27	TGTGCCAGCAGTACCTCAGCGGGGGGGCGTGGTGAGCAGTTCTTC	CASSTSAGGRGEQFF
-	TRBJ2-3	-	TRBV6-5	TGTGCCAGCAGATTAGACAGGTCTACAGATACGCAGTATTTT	CASRLDRSTDTQYF
-	TRBJ2-7	-	TRBV2	TGTGCCAGCAGTGAGGGCTGGCTCCCCTACGAGCAGTACTTC	CASSEGWLPYEQYF
-	TRBJ2-1	TRBD2	TRBV30	TGTGCCTGGAGTGTAAGCGGGGGGGCATATGAGCAGTTCTTC	CAWSVSGGAYEQFF
-	TRBJ1-1	-	TRBV2	TGTGCCAGCAGTATCGAGGGGGTGGGCACTGAAGCTTTCTTT	CASSIEGVGTEAFF
-	TRBJ1-5	TRBD1	TRBV2	TGTGCCAGCAGTGCCTACGGGACAGCCAATCAGCCCCAGCATTTT	CASSAYGTANQPQHF
-	TRBJ1-4	-	TRBV6-1	TGTGCCAGCAGTGTAAACAGGGTTGAAAAACTGTTTTTT	CASSVNRVEKLFF
-	TRBJ2-7	-	TRBV6-6	TGTGCCAGCAGTTTCATCTCCTACGAGCAGTACTTC	CASSFISYEQYF
-	TRBJ2-2	TRBD1	TRBV5-6	TGTGCCAGCAGACGATACGGGACAGGGAATACCGGGGAGCTGTTTTTT	CASRRYGTGNTGELFF
-	TRBJ2-4	TRBD1	TRBV6-5	TGTGCCAGCAGTAATAGACAGGGGCAGATTCAGTACTTC	CASSNRQGQIQYF
-	TRBJ2-3	TRBD1	TRBV5-4	TGTGCCAGCAGCTTGACAGGGGACACAGATACGCAGTATTTT	CASSLTGDTDTQYF
-	TRBJ2-7	-	TRBV5-6	TGTGCCAGCAGCTTGGCGGGAGAGTCCTACGAGCAGTACTTC	CASSLAGESYEQYF
-	TRBJ1-6	-	TRBV19	TGTGCCAGTAGTCCCAAGCCCTTCCGAGCCCGGACAGTAAATTCACCCCTCCACTTT	CASSPKPFRARTVNSPLHF
-	TRBJ2-6	-	TRBV15	TGTGCCACCACCCCGGACAGCGTAATCTCTGGGGCCAACGTCCTGACTTTC	CATTPDSVISGANVLTF
few	TRBJ2-7	TRBD1	TRBV6-1	TGTGCCAGCAGTGGCCTCGGACAGGGGGCGGTGGGCGAGCAGTACTTC	CASSGLGQGAVGEQYF
-	TRBJ2-5	-	TRBV7-9	TGTGCCAGCAGACCAGTATTCAGGCGTGGAGAGACCCAGTACTTC	CASRPVFRRGETQYF
-	TRBJ2-3	TRBD1	TRBV15	TGTGCCACCAGCAGAGATATGGCGCAGGGGGCAGATACGCAGTATTTT	CATSRDMAQGADTQYF
-	TRBJ2-3	-	TRBV11-3	TGTGCCAGCAGCCGAGGCTGGGGCACAGATACGCAGTATTTT	CASSRGWGTDTQYF
-	TRBJ2-7	TRBD1	TRBV7-2	TGTGCCAGCAGCCCGGGGACAGGGTACGAGCAGTACTTC	CASSPGTGYEQYF